This T cell receptor beta chain was obtained from a study of blood T cell repertoires in COVID-19. Study-level information: The United States, Italy and Spain were the sources of the acute and convalescent COVID-19 samples. Nucleic acid was either cDNA or gDNA, and it came from T cells, B-cell-depleted T cells, or PBMCs.

Authors' data handling: Amplification from reference gene primers served as the basis for estimated nucleated cell counts. Produced via immunoSEQ multiplex PCR; TCRdb's table is partial and in-frame only. V, J and clone size reflect that table, while D and trimming were determined from the DNA. The sample consists of approximately 100,000 clones, around 84% of them appearing once. J was trimmed by 0 bases and V by 6 bases; bases with no gene match: 2. CDR1 is LGHDT, CDR2 YNNKEL, per germline (reference sequence). The CDR3 contains 14 residues. The sequence was collected from a man aged 60 to 69 with acute or convalescent COVID-19. The gene calls are TRBV3-1 (or the pseudogene TRBV3-2) and TRBJ1-3, with 7 bases identical to TRBD1. The sequencing input was peripheral blood. CDR3 nucleotides: TGTGCCAGCAGGCACAGGGGCTCTGGAAACACCATATATTTT. The encoded protein is CASRHRGSGNTIYF.